This T cell receptor beta chain came from a study of T-cell memory formation after mild COVID-19. The CDR3 consists of 13 residues. V was pared by 5 bases and J by 3 bases, with 4 bases of the junction left unmatched. CDR1 is DFQATT, CDR2 SNEGSKA, per germline (reference sequence). TCRdb reanalysed the 5' RACE reads using MiXCR and keeps one entry per CDR3 protein. Among roughly 600,000 distinct CDR3 sequences listed, more than 15% were seen once. The chain combines TRBV20-1 with TRBJ2-7, with TRBD2 identical over 10 bases. This TCR was sampled from an adult woman who had mild COVID-19 (a few samples of this study predate the infection). Cell type and time point are not known. Sequenced: PBMCs or a T cell subset sorted from them (not recorded which). The CDR3 DNA sequence: TGCAGTGCTCGCGGGACTAGCGACTACGAGCAGTACTTC. Encoded protein: CSARGTSDYEQYF.